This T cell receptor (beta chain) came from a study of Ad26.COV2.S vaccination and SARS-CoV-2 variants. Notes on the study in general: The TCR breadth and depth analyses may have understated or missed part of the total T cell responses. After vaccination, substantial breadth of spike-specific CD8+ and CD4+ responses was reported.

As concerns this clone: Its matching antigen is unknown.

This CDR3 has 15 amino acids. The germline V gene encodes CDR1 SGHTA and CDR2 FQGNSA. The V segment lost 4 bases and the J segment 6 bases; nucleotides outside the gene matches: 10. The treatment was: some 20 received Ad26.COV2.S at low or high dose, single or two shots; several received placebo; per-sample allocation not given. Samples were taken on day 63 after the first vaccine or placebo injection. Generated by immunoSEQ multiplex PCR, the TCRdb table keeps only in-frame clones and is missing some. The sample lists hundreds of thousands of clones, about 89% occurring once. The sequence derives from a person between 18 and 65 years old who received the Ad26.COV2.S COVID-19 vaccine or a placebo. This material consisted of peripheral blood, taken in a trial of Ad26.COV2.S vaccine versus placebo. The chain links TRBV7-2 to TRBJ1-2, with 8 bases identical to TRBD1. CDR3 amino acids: CASSYGQGRINGYTF. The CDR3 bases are TGTGCCAGCAGCTACGGACAGGGTAGAATCAATGGCTACACCTTC.